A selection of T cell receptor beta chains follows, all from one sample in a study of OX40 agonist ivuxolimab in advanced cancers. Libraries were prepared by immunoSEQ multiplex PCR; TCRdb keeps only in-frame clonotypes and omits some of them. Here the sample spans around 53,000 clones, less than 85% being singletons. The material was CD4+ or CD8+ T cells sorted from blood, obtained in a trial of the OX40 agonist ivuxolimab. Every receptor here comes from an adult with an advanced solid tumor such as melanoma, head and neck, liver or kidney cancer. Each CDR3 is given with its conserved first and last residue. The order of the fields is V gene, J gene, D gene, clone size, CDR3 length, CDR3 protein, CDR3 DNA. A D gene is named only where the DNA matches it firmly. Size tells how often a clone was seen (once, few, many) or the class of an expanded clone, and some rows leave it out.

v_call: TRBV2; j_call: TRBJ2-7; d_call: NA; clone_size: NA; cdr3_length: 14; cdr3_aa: CASFLIRQDYEQYF; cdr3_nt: TGTGCCAGCTTTCTCATTCGACAGGACTACGAGCAGTACTTC
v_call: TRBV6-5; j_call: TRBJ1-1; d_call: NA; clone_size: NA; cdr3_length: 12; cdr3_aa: CASSYGGTEAFF; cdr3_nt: TGTGCCAGCAGTTACGGGGGCACTGAAGCTTTCTTT
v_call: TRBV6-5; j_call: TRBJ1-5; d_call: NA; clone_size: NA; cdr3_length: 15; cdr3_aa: CASSYSSRGGQPQHF; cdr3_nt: TGTGCCAGCAGTTACTCGAGCCGGGGAGGACAGCCCCAGCATTTT
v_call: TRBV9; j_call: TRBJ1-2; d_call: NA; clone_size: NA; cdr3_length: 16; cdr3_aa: CASSSNWGEREYGYTF; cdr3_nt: TGTGCCAGCAGCTCAAATTGGGGGGAACGTGAATATGGCTACACCTTC
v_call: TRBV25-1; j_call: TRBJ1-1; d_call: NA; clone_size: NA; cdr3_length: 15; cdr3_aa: CASSPDGPRDTEAFF; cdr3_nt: TGTGCCAGCAGTCCGGACGGACCTAGGGACACTGAAGCTTTCTTT
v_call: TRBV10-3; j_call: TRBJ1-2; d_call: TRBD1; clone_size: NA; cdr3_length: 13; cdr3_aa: CAISHGQGHGYTF; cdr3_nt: TGTGCCATCAGTCACGGACAGGGTCATGGCTACACCTTC
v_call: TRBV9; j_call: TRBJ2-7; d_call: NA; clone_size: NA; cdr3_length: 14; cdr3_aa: CASSAQGSSYEQYF; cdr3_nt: TGTGCCAGCAGCGCCCAGGGTAGCTCCTACGAGCAGTACTTC
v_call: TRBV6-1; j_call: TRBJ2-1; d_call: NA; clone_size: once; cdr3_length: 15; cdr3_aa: CASSQTGLGAYEQFF; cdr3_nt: TGTGCCAGCAGCCAGACCGGTCTGGGGGCATATGAGCAGTTCTTC
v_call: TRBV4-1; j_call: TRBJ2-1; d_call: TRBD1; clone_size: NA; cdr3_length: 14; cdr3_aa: CASSQPDRGNEQFF; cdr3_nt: TGCGCCAGCAGCCAACCTGACAGGGGCAATGAGCAGTTCTTC
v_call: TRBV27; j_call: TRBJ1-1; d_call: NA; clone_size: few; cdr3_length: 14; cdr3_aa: CASNLAGSNTEAFF; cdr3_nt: TGTGCCAGCAACCTGGCAGGGTCAAACACTGAAGCTTTCTTT
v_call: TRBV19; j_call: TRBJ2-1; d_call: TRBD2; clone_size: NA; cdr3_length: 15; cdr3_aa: CASSTGGGGYNEQFF; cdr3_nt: TGTGCCAGTAGTACGGGCGGGGGAGGATACAATGAGCAGTTCTTC
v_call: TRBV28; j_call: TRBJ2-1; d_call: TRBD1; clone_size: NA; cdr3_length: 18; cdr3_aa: CASSSGQAPGQGYNEQFF; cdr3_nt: TGTGCCAGCAGTTCGGGTCAAGCTCCGGGACAGGGGTACAATGAGCAGTTCTTC
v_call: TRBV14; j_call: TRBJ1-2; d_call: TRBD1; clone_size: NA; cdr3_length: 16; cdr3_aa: CASSQVGQGANYGYTF; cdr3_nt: TGTGCCAGCAGCCAAGTTGGACAGGGGGCGAACTATGGCTACACCTTC
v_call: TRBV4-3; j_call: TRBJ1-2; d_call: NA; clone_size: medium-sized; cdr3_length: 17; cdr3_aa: CASSQDPTTAANYGYTF; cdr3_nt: TGCGCCAGCAGCCAAGATCCAACCACAGCAGCTAACTATGGCTACACCTTC
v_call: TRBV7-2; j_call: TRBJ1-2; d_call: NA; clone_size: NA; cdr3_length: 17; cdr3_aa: CASSLTPFPGGNYGYTF; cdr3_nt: TGTGCCAGCAGCTTGACTCCTTTCCCGGGGGGTAACTATGGCTACACCTTC
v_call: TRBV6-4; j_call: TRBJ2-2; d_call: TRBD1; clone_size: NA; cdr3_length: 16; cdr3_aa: CAKGGQGPENTGELFF; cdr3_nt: TGTGCCAAGGGGGGACAGGGGCCTGAGAACACCGGGGAGCTGTTTTTT
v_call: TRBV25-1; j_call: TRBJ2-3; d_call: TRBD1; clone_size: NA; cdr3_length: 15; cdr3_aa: CASRGGQGNTDTQYF; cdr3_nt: TGTGCCAGCAGGGGAGGACAGGGGAACACAGATACGCAGTATTTT
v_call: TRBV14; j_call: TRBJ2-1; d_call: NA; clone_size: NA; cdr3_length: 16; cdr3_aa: CASSQIHWSSYNEQFF; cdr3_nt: TGTGCCAGCAGCCAGATACACTGGAGCTCCTACAATGAGCAGTTCTTC
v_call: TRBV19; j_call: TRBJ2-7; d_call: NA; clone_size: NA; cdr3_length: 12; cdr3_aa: CASSIRGGEQYF; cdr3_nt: TGTGCCAGTAGTATTAGGGGGGGCGAGCAGTACTTC
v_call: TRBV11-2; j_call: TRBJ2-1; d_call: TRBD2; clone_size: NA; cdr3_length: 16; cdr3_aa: CASSPGPSGGLDEQFF; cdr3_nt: TGTGCCAGCAGCCCCGGCCCGAGCGGGGGGTTAGATGAGCAGTTCTTC
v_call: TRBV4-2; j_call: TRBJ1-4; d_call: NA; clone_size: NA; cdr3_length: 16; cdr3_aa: CASSQDLQSYNEKLFF; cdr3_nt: TGTGCCAGCAGCCAAGATCTCCAGAGTTATAATGAAAAACTGTTTTTT
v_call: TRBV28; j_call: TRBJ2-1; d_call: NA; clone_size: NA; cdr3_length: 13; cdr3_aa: CASSSQSYNEQFF; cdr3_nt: TGTGCCAGCAGTTCCCAGTCATACAATGAGCAGTTCTTC
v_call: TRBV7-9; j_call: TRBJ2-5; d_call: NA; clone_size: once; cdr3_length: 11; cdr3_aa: CASSLLETQYF; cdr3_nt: TGTGCCAGCAGCTTACTCGAGACCCAGTACTTC
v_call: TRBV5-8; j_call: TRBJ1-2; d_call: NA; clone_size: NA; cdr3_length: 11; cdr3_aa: CASSPVEGYTF; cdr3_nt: TGTGCCAGCAGCCCGGTCGAGGGCTACACCTTC
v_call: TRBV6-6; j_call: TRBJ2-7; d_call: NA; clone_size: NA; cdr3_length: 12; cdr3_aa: CASSYSQREQYF; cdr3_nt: TGTGCCAGCAGTTACTCGCAACGCGAGCAGTACTTC
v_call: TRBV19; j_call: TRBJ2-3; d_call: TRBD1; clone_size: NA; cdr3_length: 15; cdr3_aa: CASSIDRASTDTQYF; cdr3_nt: TGTGCCAGTAGTATTGACAGGGCTAGCACAGATACGCAGTATTTT
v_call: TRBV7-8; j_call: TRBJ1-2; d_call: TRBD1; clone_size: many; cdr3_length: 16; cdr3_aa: CASSDRDRGFVYGYTF; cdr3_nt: TGTGCCAGCAGCGACCGGGACAGGGGATTTGTCTATGGCTACACCTTC
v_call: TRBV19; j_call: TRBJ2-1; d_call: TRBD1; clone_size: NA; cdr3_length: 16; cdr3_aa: CASSTPDRGSYNEQFF; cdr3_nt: TGTGCCAGTAGTACTCCGGACAGGGGCTCCTACAATGAGCAGTTCTTC
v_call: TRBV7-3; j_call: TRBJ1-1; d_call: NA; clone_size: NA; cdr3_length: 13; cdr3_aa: CASSPGSNTEAFF; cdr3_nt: TGTGCCAGCAGCCCCGGGAGTAACACTGAAGCTTTCTTT
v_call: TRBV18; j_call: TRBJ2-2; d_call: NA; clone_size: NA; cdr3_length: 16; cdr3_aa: CASSPPNQQAGGELFF; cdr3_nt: TGTGCCAGCTCACCACCGAATCAACAGGCGGGCGGGGAGCTGTTTTTT
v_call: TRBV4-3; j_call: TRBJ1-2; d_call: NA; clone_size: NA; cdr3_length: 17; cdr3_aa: CASSQDPRDTANYGYTF; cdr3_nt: TGCGCCAGCAGCCAAGATCCCCGGGACACGGCTAACTATGGCTACACCTTC
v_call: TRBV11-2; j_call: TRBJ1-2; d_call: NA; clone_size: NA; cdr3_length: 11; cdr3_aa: CASSLRGGYTF; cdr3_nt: TGTGCCAGCAGCTTACGCGGTGGCTACACCTTC
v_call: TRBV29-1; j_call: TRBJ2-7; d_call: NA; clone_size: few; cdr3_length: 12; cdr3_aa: CSVSWTSYEQYF; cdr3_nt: TGCAGCGTTTCCTGGACGTCTTACGAGCAGTACTTC
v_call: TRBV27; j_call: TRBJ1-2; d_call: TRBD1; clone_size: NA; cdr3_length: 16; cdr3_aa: CASSFVGTAANYGYTF; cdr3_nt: TGTGCCAGCAGTTTCGTTGGGACAGCCGCTAACTATGGCTACACCTTC
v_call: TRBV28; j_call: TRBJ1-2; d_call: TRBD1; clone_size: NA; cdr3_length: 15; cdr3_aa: CASNRRTGSNYGYTF; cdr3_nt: TGTGCCAGCAACCGGAGGACAGGGTCTAACTATGGCTACACCTTC
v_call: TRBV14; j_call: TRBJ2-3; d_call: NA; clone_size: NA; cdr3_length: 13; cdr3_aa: CASSHRSTDTQYF; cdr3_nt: TGTGCCAGCAGCCATAGAAGCACAGATACGCAGTATTTT
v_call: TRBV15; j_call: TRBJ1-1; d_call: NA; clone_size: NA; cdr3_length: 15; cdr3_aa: CATTEEALVNTEAFF; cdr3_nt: TGTGCCACCACCGAGGAAGCGTTGGTGAACACTGAAGCTTTCTTT
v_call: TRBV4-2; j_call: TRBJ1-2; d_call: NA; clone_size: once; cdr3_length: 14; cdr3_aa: CASSQGEEPLGYTF; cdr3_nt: TGTGCCAGCAGCCAAGGGGAGGAGCCCTTGGGCTACACCTTC
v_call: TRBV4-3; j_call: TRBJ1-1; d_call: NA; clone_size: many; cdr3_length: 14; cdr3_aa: CASSPNREGTEAFF; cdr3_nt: TGCGCCAGCAGCCCAAACCGCGAGGGAACTGAAGCTTTCTTT
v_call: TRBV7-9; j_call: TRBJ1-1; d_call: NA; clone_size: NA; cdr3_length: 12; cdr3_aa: CASSLDPFEAFF; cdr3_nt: TGTGCCAGCAGCTTAGACCCATTTGAAGCTTTCTTT
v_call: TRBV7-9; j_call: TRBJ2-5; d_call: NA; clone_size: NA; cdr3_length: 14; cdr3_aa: CASRVVGFQETQYF; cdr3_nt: TGTGCCAGCCGGGTCGTCGGGTTCCAAGAGACCCAGTACTTC
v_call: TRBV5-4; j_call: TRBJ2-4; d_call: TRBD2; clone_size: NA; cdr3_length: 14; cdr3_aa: CASTSSGRGGVQYF; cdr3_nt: TGTGCCAGCACATCTTCGGGGAGGGGAGGCGTTCAGTACTTC
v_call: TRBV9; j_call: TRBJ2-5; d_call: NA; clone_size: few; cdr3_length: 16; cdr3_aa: CASSVGWGEVQETQYF; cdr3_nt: TGTGCCAGCAGCGTAGGTTGGGGAGAGGTACAAGAGACCCAGTACTTC
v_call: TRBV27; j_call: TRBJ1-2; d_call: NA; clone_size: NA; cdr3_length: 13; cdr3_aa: CASSFGENYGYTF; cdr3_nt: TGTGCCAGCAGTTTTGGAGAAAACTATGGCTACACCTTC
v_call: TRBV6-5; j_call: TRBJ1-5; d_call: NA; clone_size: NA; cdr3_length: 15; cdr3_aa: CASRPWPNPSGPQHF; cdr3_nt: TGTGCCAGCAGGCCTTGGCCGAACCCCTCAGGGCCCCAGCATTTT
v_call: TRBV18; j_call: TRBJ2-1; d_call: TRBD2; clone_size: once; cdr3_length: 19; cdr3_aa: CASSQTTSGGPDSYNEQFF; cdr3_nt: TGTGCCAGCTCTCAAACGACTAGCGGGGGCCCCGACTCCTACAATGAGCAGTTCTTC
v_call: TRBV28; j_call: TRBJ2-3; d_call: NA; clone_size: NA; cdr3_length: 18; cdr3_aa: CASSFNTEGTGPTDTQYF; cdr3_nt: TGTGCCAGCAGTTTTAATACGGAGGGCACAGGCCCCACAGATACGCAGTATTTT
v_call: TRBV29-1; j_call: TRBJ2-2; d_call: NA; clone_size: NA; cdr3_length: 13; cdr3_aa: CSVAQENTGELFF; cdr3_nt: TGCAGCGTTGCCCAGGAAAACACCGGGGAGCTGTTTTTT
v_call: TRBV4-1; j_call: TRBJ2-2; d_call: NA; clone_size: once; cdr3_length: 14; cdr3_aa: CASSQREFAGELFF; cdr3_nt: TGCGCCAGCAGCCAGCGAGAGTTCGCCGGGGAGCTGTTTTTT
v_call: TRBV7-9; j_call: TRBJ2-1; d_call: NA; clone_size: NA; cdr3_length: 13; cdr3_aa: CASSSSGFNEQFF; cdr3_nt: TGTGCCAGCAGCTCCTCAGGGTTCAATGAGCAGTTCTTC
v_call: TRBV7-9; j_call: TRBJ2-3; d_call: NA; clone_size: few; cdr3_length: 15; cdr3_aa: CASSLGGSGADTQYF; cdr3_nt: TGTGCCAGCAGCTTAGGAGGTTCGGGGGCAGATACGCAGTATTTT
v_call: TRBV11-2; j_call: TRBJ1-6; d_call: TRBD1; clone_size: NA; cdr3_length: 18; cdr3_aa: CASSLWVGRTGADSPLHF; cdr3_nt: TGTGCCAGCAGCTTATGGGTTGGGAGGACAGGGGCGGATTCACCCCTCCACTTT
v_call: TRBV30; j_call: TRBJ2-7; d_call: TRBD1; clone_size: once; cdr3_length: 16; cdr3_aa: CACLKPEQGPLYEQYF; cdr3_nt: TGTGCCTGCCTTAAACCGGAACAGGGGCCCCTCTACGAGCAGTACTTC
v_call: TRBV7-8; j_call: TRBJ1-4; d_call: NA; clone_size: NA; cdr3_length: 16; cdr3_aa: CASSLGGAGLNEKLFF; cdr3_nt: TGTGCCAGCAGCTTAGGGGGGGCAGGCCTGAATGAAAAACTGTTTTTT